This T cell receptor beta chain was observed in a study of T and B cells in COVID-19 patients. The wider study: Peripheral blood came from COVID-19 patients with active infection or after recovery. The recovered cohort's median age was approximately 37 years, versus approximately 63 years in active infection. The recovered patients had mostly mild to moderate COVID-19 with outpatient management.

V gave up 2 bases and J gave up 2 bases, with 16 bases separating them. Germline lookup yields CDR1 DFQATT and CDR2 SNEGSKA (reference sequence). The CDR3 is 15 amino acids. Broader study findings: At recovery TRB diversity and richness exceeded healthy donors, after highly clonal active COVID-19 repertoires.

BIOMED2 TRB-A/B primer pools were used in multiplex TRB PCR. Via MiXCR, TCRdb re-called the multiplex PCR reads, giving one row per CDR3 protein. This sample has more than 20,000 distinct CDR3 sequences, with 32% found just once. Each TRB amplification used about 250-550 ng of genomic DNA from blood. Comments on this clonotype: Its antigen is unknown.

Sequenced sample: blood. This chain joins TRBV20-1 and TRBJ2-7; the D is unclear. The receptor was derived from a human donor who had recovered from COVID-19. This chain's CDR3 is CSARNLRLGTYEQYF. The DNA of the CDR3 is TGCAGTGCTAGAAATCTTCGCCTAGGGACCTACGAGCAGTACTTC.